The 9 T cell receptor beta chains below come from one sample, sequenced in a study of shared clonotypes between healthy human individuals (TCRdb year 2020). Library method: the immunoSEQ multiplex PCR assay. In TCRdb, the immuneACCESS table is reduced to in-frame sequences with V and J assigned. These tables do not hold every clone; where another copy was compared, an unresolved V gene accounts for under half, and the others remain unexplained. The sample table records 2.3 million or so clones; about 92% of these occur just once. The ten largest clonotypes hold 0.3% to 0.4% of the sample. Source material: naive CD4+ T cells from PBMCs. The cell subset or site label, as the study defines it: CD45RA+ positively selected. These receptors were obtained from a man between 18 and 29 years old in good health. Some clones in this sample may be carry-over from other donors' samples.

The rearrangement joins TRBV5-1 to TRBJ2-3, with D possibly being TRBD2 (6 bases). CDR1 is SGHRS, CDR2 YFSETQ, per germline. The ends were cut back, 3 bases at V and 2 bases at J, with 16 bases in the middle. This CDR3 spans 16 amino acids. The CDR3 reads CASSYPAGRDTDTQYF. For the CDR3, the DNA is TGCGCCAGCAGCTACCCAGCGGGCAGAGACACAGATACGCAGTATTTT.

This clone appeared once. The CDR3 nucleotides are TGTGCCAGCAGTGGGGATAGGAGCACAGATACGCAGTATTTT. It translates to CASSGDRSTDTQYF. This chain connects TRBV28 to TRBJ2-3, with D unresolved. The CDR3 consists of 14 residues. The V gene lost 5 bases and the J gene lost 0 bases, with 9 bases spanning the gap. Germline CDR1 MDHEN, CDR2 SYDVKM.

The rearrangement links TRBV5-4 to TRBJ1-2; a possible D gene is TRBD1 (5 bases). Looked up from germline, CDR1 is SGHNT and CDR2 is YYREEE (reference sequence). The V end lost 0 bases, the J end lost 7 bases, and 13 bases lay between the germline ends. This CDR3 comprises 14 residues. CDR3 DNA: TGTGCCAGCAGCTTGGATGGGGCGCGAGGTGGCTACACCTTC. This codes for CASSLDGARGGYTF.

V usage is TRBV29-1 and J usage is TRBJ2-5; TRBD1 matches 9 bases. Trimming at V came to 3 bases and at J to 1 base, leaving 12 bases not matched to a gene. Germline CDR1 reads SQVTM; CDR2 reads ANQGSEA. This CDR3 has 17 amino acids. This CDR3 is CSVERDRVDLGQETQYF. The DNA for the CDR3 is TGCAGCGTTGAGAGGGACAGGGTGGATTTGGGCCAAGAGACCCAGTACTTC.

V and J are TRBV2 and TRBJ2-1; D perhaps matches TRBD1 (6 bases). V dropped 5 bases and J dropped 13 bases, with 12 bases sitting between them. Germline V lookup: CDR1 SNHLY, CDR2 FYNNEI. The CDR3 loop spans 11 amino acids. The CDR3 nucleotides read TGTGCCAGCAGTCCCGAGGGACAACAGTTCTTC. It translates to CASSPEGQQFF.

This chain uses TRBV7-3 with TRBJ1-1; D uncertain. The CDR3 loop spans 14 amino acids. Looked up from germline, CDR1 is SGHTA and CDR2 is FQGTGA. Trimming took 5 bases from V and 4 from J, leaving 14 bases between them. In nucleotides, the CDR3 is TGTGCCAGCAGCCCTGGATCGGACGGCACTGAAGCTTTCTTT. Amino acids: CASSPGSDGTEAFF.

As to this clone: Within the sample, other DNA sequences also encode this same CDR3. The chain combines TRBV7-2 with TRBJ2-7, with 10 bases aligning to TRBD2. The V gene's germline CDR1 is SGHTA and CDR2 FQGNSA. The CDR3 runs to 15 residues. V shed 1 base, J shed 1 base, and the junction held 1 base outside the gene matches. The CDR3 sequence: CASSLVLAGSYEQYF. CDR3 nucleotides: TGTGCCAGCAGCTTAGTACTAGCGGGGTCCTACGAGCAGTACTTC.

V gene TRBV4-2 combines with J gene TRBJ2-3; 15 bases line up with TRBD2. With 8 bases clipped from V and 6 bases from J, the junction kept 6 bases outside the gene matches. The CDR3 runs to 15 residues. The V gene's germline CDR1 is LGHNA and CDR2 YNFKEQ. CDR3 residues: CASRPGLAGGDTQYF. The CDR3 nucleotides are TGTGCCAGCCGCCCGGGACTAGCGGGAGGTGATACGCAGTATTTT.

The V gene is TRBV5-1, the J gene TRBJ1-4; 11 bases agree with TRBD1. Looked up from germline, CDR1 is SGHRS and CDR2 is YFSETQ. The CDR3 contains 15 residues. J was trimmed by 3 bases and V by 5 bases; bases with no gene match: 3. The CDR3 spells CASRDRGLSNEKLFF. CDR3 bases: TGCGCCAGCAGGGACAGGGGGCTGTCTAATGAAAAACTGTTTTTT.